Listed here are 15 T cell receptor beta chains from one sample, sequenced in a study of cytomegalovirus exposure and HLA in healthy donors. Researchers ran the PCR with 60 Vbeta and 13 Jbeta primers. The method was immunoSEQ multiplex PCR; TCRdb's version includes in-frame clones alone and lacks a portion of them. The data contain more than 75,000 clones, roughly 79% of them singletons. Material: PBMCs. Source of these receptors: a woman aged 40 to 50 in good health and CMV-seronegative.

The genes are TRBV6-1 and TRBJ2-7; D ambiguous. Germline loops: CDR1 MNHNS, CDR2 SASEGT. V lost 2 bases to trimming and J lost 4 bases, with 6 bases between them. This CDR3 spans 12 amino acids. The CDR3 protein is CASSEFSYEQYF. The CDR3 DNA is TGTGCCAGCAGTGAATTCTCTTACGAGCAGTACTTC.

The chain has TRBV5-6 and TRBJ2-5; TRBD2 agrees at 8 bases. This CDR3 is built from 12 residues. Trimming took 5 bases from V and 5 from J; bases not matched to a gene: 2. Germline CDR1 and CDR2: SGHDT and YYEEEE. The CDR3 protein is CASRTGGETQYF. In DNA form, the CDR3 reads TGTGCCAGCAGAACGGGGGGGGAGACCCAGTACTTC.

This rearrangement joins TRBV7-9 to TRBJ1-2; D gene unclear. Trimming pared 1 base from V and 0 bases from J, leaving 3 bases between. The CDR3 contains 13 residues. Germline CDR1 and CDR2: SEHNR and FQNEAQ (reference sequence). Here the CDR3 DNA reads TGTGCCAGCAGCTTAGATACTAACTATGGCTACACCTTC. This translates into CASSLDTNYGYTF.

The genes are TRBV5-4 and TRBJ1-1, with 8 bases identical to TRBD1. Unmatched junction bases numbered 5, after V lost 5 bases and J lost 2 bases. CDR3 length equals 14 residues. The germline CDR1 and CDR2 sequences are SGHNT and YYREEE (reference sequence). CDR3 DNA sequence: TGTGCCAGCAGATCGGACAGGGCAAACACTGAAGCTTTCTTT. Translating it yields CASRSDRANTEAFF.

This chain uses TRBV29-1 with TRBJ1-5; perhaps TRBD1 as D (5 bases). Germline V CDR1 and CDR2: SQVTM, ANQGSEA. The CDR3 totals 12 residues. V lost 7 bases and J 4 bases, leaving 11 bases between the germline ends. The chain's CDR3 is CSAGGSNQPQHF. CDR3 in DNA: TGCAGCGCCGGGGGGTCTAATCAGCCCCAGCATTTT.

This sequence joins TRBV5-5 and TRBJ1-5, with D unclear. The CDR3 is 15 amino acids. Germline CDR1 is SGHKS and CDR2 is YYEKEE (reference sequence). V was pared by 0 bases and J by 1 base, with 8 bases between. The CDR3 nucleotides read TGTGCCAGCAGCTTGGTGGGGAGCAGCAATCAGCCCCAGCATTTT. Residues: CASSLVGSSNQPQHF. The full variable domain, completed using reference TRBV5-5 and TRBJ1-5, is DAGVTQSPTHLIKTRGQQVTLRCSPISGHKSVSWYQQVLGQGPQFIFQYYEKEERGRGNFPDRFSARQFPNYSSELNVNALLLGDSALYLCASSLVGSSNQPQHFGDGTRLSIL.

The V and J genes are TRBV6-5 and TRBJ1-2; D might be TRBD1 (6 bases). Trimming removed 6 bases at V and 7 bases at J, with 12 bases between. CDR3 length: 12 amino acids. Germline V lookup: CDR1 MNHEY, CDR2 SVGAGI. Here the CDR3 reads CASRATGSGYTF. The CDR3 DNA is TGTGCCAGCAGGGCGACAGGCTCTGGCTACACCTTC.

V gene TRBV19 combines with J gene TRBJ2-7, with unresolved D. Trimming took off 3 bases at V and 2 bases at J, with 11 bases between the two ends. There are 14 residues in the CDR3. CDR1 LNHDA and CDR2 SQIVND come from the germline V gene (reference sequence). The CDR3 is CASSIASKTYEQYF. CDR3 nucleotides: TGTGCCAGTAGTATTGCGAGTAAGACCTACGAGCAGTACTTC.

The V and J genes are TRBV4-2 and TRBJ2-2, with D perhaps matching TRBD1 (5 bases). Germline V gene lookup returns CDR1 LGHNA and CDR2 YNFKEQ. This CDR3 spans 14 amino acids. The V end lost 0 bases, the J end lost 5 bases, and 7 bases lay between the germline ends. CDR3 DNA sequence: TGTGCCAGCAGCCAAGAGGGGCCTACCGGGGAGCTGTTTTTT. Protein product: CASSQEGPTGELFF.

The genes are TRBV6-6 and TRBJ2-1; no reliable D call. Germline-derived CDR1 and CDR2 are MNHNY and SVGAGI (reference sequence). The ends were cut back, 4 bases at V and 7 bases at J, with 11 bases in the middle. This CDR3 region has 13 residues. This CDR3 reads CASSSTSSNEQFF. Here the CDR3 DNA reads TGTGCCAGCAGTTCTACCTCTAGTAATGAGCAGTTCTTC.

This chain's CDR3 is CAISPTGVASPLHF. Here the CDR3 DNA reads TGTGCCATCAGTCCGACAGGGGTAGCTTCACCCCTCCACTTT. V is TRBV10-3 and J is TRBJ1-6; 8 bases line up with TRBD1. Germline assignment: CDR1 ENHRY and CDR2 SYGVKD. The trim removed 5 bases at V and 9 bases at J, leaving 6 bases unmatched. The CDR3 contains 14 residues.

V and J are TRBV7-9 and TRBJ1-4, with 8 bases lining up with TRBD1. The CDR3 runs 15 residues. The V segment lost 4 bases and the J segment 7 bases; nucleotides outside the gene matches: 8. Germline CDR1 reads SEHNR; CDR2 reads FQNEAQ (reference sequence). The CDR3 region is CASSSRDRTSEKLFF. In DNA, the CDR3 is TGTGCCAGCAGCTCTCGGGACAGGACGAGTGAAAAACTGTTTTTT.

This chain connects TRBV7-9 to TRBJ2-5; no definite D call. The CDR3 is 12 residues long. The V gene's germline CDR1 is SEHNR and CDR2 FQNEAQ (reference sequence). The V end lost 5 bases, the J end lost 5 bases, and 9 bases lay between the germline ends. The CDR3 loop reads CASSVTEETQYF. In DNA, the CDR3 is TGTGCCAGCAGCGTAACGGAGGAGACCCAGTACTTC.

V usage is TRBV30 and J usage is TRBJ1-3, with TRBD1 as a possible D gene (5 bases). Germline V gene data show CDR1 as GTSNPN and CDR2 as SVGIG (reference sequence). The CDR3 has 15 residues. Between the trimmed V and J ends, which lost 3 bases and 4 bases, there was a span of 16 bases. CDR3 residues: CAWSAGGVLGNTIYF. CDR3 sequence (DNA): TGTGCCTGGAGCGCCGGGGGTGTTTTGGGAAACACCATATATTTT.

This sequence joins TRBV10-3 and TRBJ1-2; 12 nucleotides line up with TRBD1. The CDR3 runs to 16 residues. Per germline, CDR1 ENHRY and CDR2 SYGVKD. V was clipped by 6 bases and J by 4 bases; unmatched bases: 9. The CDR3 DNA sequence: TGTGCCATCAGCCCGGGACAGGGGGCGAACTTCTATGGCTACACCTTC. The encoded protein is CAISPGQGANFYGYTF.